This T cell receptor (beta chain) was documented in a study of shared clonotypes between healthy human individuals. Points on this clone: What it recognizes is unknown.

General observations from the study: Donor clonotype sharing was expected to depend on sequencing depth. A generally larger estimated richness was seen in naive subsets than in memory subsets.

An assay was performed, and its level was deep. Original data processing: ImmunoSEQ supplied junction-only sequences lacking quality scores, so filtering was different. Using immunoSEQ multiplex PCR, the repertoire was profiled, and TCRdb retains in-frame clones only, with some absent. V, J and clone size reflect that table, while D and trimming were determined from the DNA. The table shows 950,000 to 1,100,000 clones, with 75% to 85% occurring only once. This clonotype was obtained from a young man in good health. Some clones in this sample may be carry-over from other donors' samples. Sequencing was carried out using memory CD4+ T cells from PBMCs. Subset defined: CD45RA-negative fraction.

For the CDR3, the DNA is TGTGCCAGCAGTTCAGGACAGGGGGCCGTCTATGGCTACACCTTC. Translation gives CASSSGQGAVYGYTF. The chain couples TRBV28 to TRBJ1-2; TRBD1 matches at 11 bases. CDR1 MDHEN and CDR2 SYDVKM come from the germline V gene. V shed 4 bases, J shed 4 bases, and the junction held 5 bases outside the gene matches. The CDR3 runs 15 residues.